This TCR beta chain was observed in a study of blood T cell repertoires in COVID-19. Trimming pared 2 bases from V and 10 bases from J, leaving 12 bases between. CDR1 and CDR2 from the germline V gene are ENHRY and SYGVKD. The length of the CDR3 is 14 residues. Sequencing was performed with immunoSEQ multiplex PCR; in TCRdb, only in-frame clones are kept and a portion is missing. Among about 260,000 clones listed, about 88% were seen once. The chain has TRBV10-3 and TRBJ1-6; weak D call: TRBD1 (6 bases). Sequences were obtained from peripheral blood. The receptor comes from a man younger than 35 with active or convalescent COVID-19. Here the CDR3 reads CAISEGDRRSPLHF. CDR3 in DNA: TGTGCCATCAGTGAGGGCGACAGGCGATCACCCCTCCACTTT.